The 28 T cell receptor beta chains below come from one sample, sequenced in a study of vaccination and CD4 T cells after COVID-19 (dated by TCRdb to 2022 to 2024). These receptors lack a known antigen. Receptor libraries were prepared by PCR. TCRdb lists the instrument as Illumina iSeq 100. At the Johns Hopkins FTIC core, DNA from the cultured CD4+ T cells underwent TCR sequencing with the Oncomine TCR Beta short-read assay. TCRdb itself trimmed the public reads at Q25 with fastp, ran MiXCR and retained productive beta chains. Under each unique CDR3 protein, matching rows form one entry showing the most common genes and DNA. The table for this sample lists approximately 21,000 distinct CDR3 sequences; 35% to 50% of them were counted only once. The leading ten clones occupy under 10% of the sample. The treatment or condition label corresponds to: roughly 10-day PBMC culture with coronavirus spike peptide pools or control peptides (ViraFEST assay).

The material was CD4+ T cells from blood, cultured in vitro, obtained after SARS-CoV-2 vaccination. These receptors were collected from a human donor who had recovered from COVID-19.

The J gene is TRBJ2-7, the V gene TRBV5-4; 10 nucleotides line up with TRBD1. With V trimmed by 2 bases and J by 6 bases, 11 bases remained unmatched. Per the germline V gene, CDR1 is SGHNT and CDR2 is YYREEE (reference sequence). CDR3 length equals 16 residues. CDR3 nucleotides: TGTGCCAGCAGCTTAAATTATGACAGGGGGCTTTGCGAGCAGTACTTC. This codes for CASSLNYDRGLCEQYF.

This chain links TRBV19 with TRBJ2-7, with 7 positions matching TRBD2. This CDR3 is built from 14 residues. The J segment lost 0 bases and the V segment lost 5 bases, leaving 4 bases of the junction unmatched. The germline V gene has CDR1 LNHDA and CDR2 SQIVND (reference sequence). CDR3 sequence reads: CASSPTSDSYEQYF. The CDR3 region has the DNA TGTGCCAGTAGTCCCACTAGCGACTCCTACGAGCAGTACTTC.

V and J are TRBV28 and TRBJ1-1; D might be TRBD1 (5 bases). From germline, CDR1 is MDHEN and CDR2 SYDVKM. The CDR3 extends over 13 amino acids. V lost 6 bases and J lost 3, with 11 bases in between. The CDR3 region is CASRRGSYTEAFF. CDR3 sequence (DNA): TGTGCCAGCAGAAGGGGCAGCTACACTGAAGCTTTCTTT.

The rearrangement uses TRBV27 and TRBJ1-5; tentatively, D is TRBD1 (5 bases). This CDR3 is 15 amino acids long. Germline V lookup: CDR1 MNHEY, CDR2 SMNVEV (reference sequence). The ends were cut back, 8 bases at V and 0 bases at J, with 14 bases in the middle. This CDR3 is CASRDLYYSNQPQHF. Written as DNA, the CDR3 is TGTGCCAGCCGGGACCTATATTATAGCAATCAGCCCCAGCATTTT.

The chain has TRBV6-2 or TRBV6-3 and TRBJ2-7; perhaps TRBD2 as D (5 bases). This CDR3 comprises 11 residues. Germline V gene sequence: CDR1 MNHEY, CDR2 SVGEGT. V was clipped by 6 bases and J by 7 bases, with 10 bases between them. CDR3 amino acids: CASSPPGEQYF. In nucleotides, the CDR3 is TGTGCCAGCAGCCCACCGGGGGAGCAGTACTTC.

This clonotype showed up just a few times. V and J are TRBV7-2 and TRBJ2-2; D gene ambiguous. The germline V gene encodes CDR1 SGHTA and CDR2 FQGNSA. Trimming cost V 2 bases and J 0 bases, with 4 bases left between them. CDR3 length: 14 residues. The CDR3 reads CASSLNANTGELFF. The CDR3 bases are TGTGCCAGCAGCTTAAACGCGAACACCGGGGAGCTGTTTTTT. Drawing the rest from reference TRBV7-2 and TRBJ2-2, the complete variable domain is GAGVSQSPSNKVTEKGKDVELRCDPISGHTALYWYRQSLGQGLEFLIYFQGNSAPDKSGLPSDRFSAERTGGSVSTLTIQRTQQEDSAVYLCASSLNANTGELFFGEGSRLTVL.

DNA for the CDR3: TGTGCCAGCAGCGCACCACCGGGACCGAAAAAAGAGACCCAGTACTTC. It specifies CASSAPPGPKKETQYF. This chain joins TRBV6-1 and TRBJ2-5, with D possibly being TRBD1 or TRBD2 (5 bases each). This CDR3 is built from 16 residues. Germline loops: CDR1 MNHNS, CDR2 SASEGT. V was cut by 6 bases and J by 3 bases, with 20 bases left in between.

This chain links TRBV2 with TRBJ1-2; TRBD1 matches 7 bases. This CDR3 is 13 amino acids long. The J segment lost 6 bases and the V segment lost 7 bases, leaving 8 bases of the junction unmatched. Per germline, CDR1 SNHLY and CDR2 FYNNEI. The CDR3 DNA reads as TGTGCCAGCATAGAAACAGGGGTGGATGGCTACACCTTC. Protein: CASIETGVDGYTF. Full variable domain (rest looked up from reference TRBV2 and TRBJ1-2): EPEVTQTPSHQVTQMGQEVILRCVPISNHLYFYWYRQILGQKVEFLVSFYNNEISEKSEIFDDQFSVERPDGSNFTLKIRSTKLEDSAMYFCASIETGVDGYTFGSGTRLTVV.

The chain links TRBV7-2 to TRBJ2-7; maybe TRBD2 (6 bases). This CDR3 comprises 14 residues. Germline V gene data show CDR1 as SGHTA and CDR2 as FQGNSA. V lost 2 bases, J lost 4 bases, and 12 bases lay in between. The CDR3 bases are TGTGCCAGCAGCTTAAGGCGGGAAGGGTACGAGCAGTACTTC. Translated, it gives CASSLRREGYEQYF.

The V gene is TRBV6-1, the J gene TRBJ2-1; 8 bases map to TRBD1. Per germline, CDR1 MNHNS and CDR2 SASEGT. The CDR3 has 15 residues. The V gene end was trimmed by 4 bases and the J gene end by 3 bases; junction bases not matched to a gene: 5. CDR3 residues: CASSVGTGGYNEQFF. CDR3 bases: TGTGCCAGCAGTGTGGGGACAGGCGGCTACAATGAGCAGTTCTTC.

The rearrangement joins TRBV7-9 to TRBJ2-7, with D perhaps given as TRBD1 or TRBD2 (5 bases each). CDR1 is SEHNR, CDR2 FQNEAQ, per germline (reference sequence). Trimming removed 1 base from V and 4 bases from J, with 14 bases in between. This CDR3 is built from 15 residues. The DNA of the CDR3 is TGTGCCAGCAGCTTAGATGGGCTTTGGGGGTACGAGCAGTACTTC. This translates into CASSLDGLWGYEQYF.

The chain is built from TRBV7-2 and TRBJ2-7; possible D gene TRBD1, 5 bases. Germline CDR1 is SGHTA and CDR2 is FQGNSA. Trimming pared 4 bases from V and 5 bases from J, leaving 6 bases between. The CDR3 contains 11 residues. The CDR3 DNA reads TGTGCCAGCAGCTCCAGGGACGAGCAGTACTTC. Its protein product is CASSSRDEQYF.

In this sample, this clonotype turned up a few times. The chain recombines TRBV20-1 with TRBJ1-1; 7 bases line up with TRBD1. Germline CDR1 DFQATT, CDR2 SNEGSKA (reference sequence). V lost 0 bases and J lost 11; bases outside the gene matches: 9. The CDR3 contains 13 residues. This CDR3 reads CSARDRGRLHAFF. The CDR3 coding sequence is TGCAGTGCTAGAGACAGGGGGAGATTGCATGCTTTCTTT.

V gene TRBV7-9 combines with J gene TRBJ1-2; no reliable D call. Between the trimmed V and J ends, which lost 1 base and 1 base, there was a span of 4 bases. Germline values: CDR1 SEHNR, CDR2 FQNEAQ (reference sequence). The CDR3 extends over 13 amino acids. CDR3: CASSLEHNYGYTF. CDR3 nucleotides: TGTGCCAGCAGCTTAGAGCATAACTATGGCTACACCTTC.

The CDR3 DNA sequence: TGTGCCAGCTCACCGACTAGCGCTAGCTCCTACGAGCAGTACTTC. Its protein product is CASSPTSASSYEQYF. The chain carries TRBV18 and TRBJ2-7; 8 nucleotides align to TRBD2. The CDR3 totals 15 residues. In germline, CDR1 is KGHSH, CDR2 LQKENI. The V and J ends lost 3 bases and 0 bases, in that order; junction bases with no gene match: 4.

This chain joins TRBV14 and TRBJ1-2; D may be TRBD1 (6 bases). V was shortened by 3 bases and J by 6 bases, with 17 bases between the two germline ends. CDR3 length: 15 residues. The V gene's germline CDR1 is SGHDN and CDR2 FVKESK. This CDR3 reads CASSHHPGGRDGYTF. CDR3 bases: TGTGCCAGCAGCCACCACCCCGGGGGGCGCGATGGCTACACCTTC.

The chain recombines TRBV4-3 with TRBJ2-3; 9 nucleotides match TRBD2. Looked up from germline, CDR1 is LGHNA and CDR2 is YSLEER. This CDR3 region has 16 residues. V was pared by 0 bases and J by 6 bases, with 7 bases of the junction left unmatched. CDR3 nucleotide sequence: TGCGCCAGCAGCCAAGATTTTGCGGGGGGGCTGGATACGCAGTATTTT. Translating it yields CASSQDFAGGLDTQYF.

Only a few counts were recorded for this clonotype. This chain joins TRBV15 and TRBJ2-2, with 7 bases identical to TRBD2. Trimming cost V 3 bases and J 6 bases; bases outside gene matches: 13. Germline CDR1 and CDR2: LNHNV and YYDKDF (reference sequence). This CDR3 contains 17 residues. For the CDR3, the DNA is TGTGCCACCAGCAGTACCGATAGGACTAGAGGTGCCGGGGAGCTGTTTTTT. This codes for CATSSTDRTRGAGELFF.

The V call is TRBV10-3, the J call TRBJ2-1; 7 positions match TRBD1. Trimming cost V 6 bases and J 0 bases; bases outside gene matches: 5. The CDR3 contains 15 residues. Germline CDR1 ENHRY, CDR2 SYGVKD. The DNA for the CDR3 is TGTGCCATCAGAGGACAGGCGAGCTCCTACAATGAGCAGTTCTTC. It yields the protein CAIRGQASSYNEQFF.

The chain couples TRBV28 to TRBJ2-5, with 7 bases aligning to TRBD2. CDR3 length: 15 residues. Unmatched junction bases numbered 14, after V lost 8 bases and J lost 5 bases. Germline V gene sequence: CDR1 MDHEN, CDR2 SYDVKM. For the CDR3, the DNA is TGTGCCAGCTCGGCCAGCGGGAATGTCGTGGAGACCCAGTACTTC. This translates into CASSASGNVVETQYF.

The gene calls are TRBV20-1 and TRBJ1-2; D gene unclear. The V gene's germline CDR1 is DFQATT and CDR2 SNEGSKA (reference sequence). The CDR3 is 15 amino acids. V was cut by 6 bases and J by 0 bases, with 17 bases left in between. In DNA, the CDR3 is TGCAGTGCCGCCAACGTGGCAGCCTCTAACTATGGCTACACCTTC. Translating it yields CSAANVAASNYGYTF.

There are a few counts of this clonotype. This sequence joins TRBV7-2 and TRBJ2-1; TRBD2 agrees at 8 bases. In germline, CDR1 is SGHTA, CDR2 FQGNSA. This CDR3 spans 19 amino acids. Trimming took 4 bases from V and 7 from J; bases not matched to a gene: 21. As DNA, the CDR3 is TGTGCCAGCAGCTCAATCCGTCTTTGGACTAGCTCTTCCCTGAATGAGCAGTTCTTC. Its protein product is CASSSIRLWTSSSLNEQFF.

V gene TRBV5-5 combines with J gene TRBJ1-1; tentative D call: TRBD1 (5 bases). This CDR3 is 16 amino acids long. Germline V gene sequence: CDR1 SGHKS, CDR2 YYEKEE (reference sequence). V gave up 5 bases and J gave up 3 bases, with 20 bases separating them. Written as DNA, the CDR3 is TGTGCCAGCAGACCGATGTCTGGGGGGGTATACACTGAAGCTTTCTTT. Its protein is CASRPMSGGVYTEAFF.

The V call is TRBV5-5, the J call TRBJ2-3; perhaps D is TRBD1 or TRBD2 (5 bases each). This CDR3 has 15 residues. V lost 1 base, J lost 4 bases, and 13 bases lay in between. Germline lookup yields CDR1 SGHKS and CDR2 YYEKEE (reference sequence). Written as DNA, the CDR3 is TGTGCCAGCAGCTTGTGGGACGAGGTTCCAGATACGCAGTATTTT. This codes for CASSLWDEVPDTQYF.

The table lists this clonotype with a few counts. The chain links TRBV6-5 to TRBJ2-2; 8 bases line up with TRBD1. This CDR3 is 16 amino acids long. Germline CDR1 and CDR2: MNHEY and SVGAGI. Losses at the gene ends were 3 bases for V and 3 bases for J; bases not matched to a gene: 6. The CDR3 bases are TGTGCCAGCAGTTATTCGACAGGGGTCGACACCGGGGAGCTGTTTTTT. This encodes CASSYSTGVDTGELFF.

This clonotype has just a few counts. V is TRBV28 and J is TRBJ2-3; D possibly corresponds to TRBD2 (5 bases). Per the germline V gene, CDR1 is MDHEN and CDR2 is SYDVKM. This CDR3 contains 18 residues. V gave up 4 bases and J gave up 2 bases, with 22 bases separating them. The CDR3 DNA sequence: TGTGCCAGCAGTTCCCCCTTTAGGCTGGACCGGGACACAGATACGCAGTATTTT. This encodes CASSSPFRLDRDTDTQYF.

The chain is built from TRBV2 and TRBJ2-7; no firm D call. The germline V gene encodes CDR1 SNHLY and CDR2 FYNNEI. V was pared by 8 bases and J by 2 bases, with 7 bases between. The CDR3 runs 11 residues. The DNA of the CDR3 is TGTGCCAGCGGGGTTACCTACGAGCAGTACTTC. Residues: CASGVTYEQYF.

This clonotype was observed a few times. CDR3 residues: CASRGGASNYGYTF. In nucleotides, the CDR3 is TGTGCCAGTAGAGGGGGCGCATCTAACTATGGCTACACCTTC. The chain combines TRBV19 with TRBJ1-2; 7 nucleotides line up with TRBD1. The germline CDR1 and CDR2 sequences are LNHDA and SQIVND (reference sequence). The ends lost 6 bases at V and 0 bases at J; junction bases unmatched: 4. CDR3 length equals 14 residues.